The present entry profiles one TCR beta chain with its context. V shed 5 bases, J shed 2 bases, and the junction held 2 bases outside the gene matches. The CDR3 loop spans 13 amino acids. Per germline, CDR1 MNHEY and CDR2 SVGAGI. The protocol was immunoSEQ multiplex PCR, while the TCRdb copy is restricted to in-frame clones and leaves out a portion. The profile shows some 160,000 clones, 88% of them singletons. The data are from a study of cytomegalovirus exposure and HLA in healthy donors. The sequenced sample consisted of PBMCs. V is TRBV6-5 and J is TRBJ2-5; 7 nucleotides agree with TRBD1. The TCR comes from a man between 18 and 29 years old in good health and CMV-seronegative. The CDR3 DNA follows: TGTGCCAGCAGTGGGACAGTACAAGAGACCCAGTACTTC. Its protein is CASSGTVQETQYF.